Below, one T cell receptor beta chain is given with its context. The antigen is not known. Here immunoSEQ multiplex PCR was the method, and the copy in TCRdb shows in-frame clones only, minus some. The profile covers about 43,000 clones, with over 75% appearing a single time and about 10% taken by the ten largest. The data are from a study of T cells in localized non-small cell lung cancer. The CDR3 runs 14 residues. Looked up from germline, CDR1 is SQVTM and CDR2 is ANQGSEA. With 6 bases clipped from V and 6 bases from J, the junction kept 6 bases outside the gene matches. Study-level findings and limits: Within adjacent lung there appeared a median about 54 of the top 100 tumor clones. Those with higher blood T cell density had longer overall survival.

This receptor was identified in a woman aged 35 to 75 with stage II lung adenocarcinoma. The chain couples TRBV29-1 to TRBJ2-1; 12 nucleotides match TRBD2. The specimen was PBMCs, collected before any cancer treatment. CDR3 nucleotide sequence: TGCAGCGTGGCTTCTAGCGGGAGGGCCAATGAGCAGTTCTTC. Its protein product is CSVASSGRANEQFF.